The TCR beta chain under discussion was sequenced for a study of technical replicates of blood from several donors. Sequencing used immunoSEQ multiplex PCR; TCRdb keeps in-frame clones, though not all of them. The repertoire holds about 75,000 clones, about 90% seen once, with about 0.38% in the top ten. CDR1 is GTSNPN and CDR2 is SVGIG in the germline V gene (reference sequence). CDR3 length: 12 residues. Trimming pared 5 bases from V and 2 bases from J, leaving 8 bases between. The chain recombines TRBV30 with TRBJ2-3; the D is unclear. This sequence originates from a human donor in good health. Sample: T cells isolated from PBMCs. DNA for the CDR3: TGTGCCTGGGGCCTCTCCACAGATACGCAGTATTTT. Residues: CAWGLSTDTQYF.